Below, 23 T cell receptor beta chains from the same sample are listed, as sequenced in a study of T cells after yellow fever vaccination. TCRdb ran MiXCR on the 5' RACE reads and lists one entry per CDR3 protein. The repertoire holds a few hundred thousand distinct CDR3 sequences, approximately 4% seen once, with approximately 20% in the top ten. Sample: PBMCs, taken 15 days after the yellow fever booster vaccination. The receptors were sampled from a man between 18 and 35 years old who received the YFV17D yellow fever vaccine.

The chain uses TRBV12-3 or TRBV12-4 and TRBJ2-2; the match to TRBD1 covers 7 bases. V dropped 10 bases and J dropped 6; count of bases not matched to a gene: 14. The CDR3 length is 15 residues. CDR3 DNA: TGTGCCACCACGAGGGAACAGGGGTATGCCGGGGAGCTGTTTTTT. Its translation is CATTREQGYAGELFF.

Many counts were recorded for this clonotype. V gene TRBV3-1 combines with J gene TRBJ1-4; tentatively, D is TRBD1 (6 bases). Trimming shortened V by 1 base and J by 0 bases, and 12 bases separated the two germline ends. The CDR3 runs 17 residues. The germline V gene encodes CDR1 LGHDT and CDR2 YNNKEL (reference sequence). The CDR3 DNA reads as TGTGCCAGCAGCCAAGCTGGGGGCCTCGCAACTAATGAAAAACTGTTTTTT. Translating gives CASSQAGGLATNEKLFF.

Ten or more counts support this clonotype. V gene TRBV7-2 combines with J gene TRBJ1-5; D gene uncertain. The CDR3 totals 13 residues. Per germline, CDR1 SGHTA and CDR2 FQGNSA. The V end lost 5 bases, the J end lost 5 bases, and 10 bases lay between the germline ends. CDR3 loop: CASSRNWDQPQHF. In DNA, the CDR3 is TGTGCCAGCAGCCGTAACTGGGATCAGCCCCAGCATTTT.

The V call is TRBV20-1, the J call TRBJ2-5, with a possible D match to TRBD2 (5 bases). V lost 0 bases to trimming and J lost 2 bases, with 10 bases between them. The germline CDR1 and CDR2 sequences are DFQATT and SNEGSKA (reference sequence). The CDR3 covers 14 residues. The CDR3 DNA is TGCAGTGCTAGAGATGAGAGGGATCAAGAGACCCAGTACTTC. Its translation is CSARDERDQETQYF.

This clonotype turned up a few times. This chain connects TRBV12-3 or TRBV12-4 to TRBJ2-3; no definite D call. V lost 3 bases, J lost 6 bases, and 19 bases lay in between. This CDR3 is 16 amino acids long. The CDR3 nucleotides read TGTGCCAGCAGTTTCGGGTTTTCAGGCTTTACGGATACGCAGTATTTT. It encodes CASSFGFSGFTDTQYF.

In this sample, this clonotype turned up many times. This chain connects TRBV7-2 to TRBJ2-2; D is uncertain. The CDR3 sequence is 14 residues long. Trimming shortened V by 4 bases and J by 5 bases, and 11 bases separated the two germline ends. From germline, CDR1 is SGHTA and CDR2 FQGNSA. CDR3 nucleotide sequence: TGTGCCAGCAGCTCTACTCTTGGGACCGGGGAGCTGTTTTTT. Translating gives CASSSTLGTGELFF.

This clonotype was detected many times. Here the CDR3 DNA reads TGTGCCAGCAGTTACTCACGGACGAAGGCGCCCCTCCACTTT. This gives the protein CASSYSRTKAPLHF. The rearrangement links TRBV6-5 to TRBJ1-6, with D unresolved. Germline V CDR1 and CDR2: MNHEY, SVGAGI. The CDR3 consists of 14 residues. V was trimmed by 0 bases and J by 13 bases, leaving 13 bases between them.

Written as DNA, the CDR3 is TGTGCCAGCAGCTTAGGTGGGGGGAATGGAGAGACCCAGTACTTC. Translating it yields CASSLGGGNGETQYF. V usage is TRBV7-7 and J usage is TRBJ2-5; D is perhaps TRBD2 (6 bases). The CDR3 has 15 amino acids. CDR1 is SSHAT and CDR2 is FNYEAQ in the germline V gene (reference sequence). Trimming shortened V by 1 base and J by 4 bases, and 13 bases separated the two germline ends.

The rearrangement links TRBV5-1 to TRBJ2-5, with D unclear. The CDR3 is 15 amino acids. Germline assignment: CDR1 SGHRS and CDR2 YFSETQ. V dropped 0 bases and J dropped 2 bases, with 11 bases sitting between them. The CDR3, as DNA: TGCGCCAGCAGCTTGGAAAGGACGGTACAAGAGACCCAGTACTTC. Its protein product is CASSLERTVQETQYF.

CDR3 amino acids: CASSFLAGGELNEQFF. The CDR3 DNA follows: TGTGCCAGCAGCTTCCTAGCGGGGGGGGAATTGAATGAGCAGTTCTTC. The gene calls are TRBV5-4 and TRBJ2-1; 12 bases align to TRBD2. Germline assignment: CDR1 SGHNT and CDR2 YYREEE (reference sequence). CDR3 size: 16 residues. After removal of 2 bases from V and 7 bases from J, the junction contained 7 bases not matched to a gene.

Many counts were recorded for this clonotype. The chain couples TRBV4-1 to TRBJ2-7; a possible D gene is TRBD1 (7 bases). CDR3 length equals 15 residues. Germline CDR1 MGHRA, CDR2 YSYEKL. Trimming shortened V by 4 bases and J by 4 bases, and 17 bases separated the two germline ends. In nucleotides, the CDR3 is TGCGCCAGCAGCCCAGGGGGGCACAGGCTGTACGAGCAGTACTTC. Translating it yields CASSPGGHRLYEQYF.

This clonotype was recorded a few times. The chain uses TRBV6-5 and TRBJ1-3; D call uncertain. The CDR3 totals 14 residues. V lost 2 bases and J lost 7, with 12 bases in between. Germline CDR1 reads MNHEY; CDR2 reads SVGAGI. The CDR3 DNA follows: TGTGCCAGCAGTTACGGGTATTCCAAGAACACCATATATTTT. Translated, it gives CASSYGYSKNTIYF.

Many counts were recorded for this clonotype. The chain couples TRBV6-5 to TRBJ1-1, with 11 bases aligning to TRBD1. Germline assignment: CDR1 MNHEY and CDR2 SVGAGI. The CDR3 has 16 amino acids. V lost 3 bases, J lost 4 bases, and 7 bases stayed unmatched. The CDR3 spells CASSYFAGTGGTEAFF. CDR3 in DNA: TGTGCCAGCAGTTATTTCGCCGGGACAGGGGGCACTGAAGCTTTCTTT.

This clonotype was seen repeatedly, ten times or more. The chain recombines TRBV20-1 with TRBJ2-5, with 12 bases fitting TRBD2. V lost 0 bases and J lost 5; bases outside the gene matches: 4. The CDR3 is 15 amino acids. Germline CDR1 is DFQATT and CDR2 is SNEGSKA (reference sequence). CDR3 in DNA: TGCAGTGCTAGAGATGCTAGCGGGGGGGCGGAGACCCAGTACTTC. This codes for CSARDASGGAETQYF.

This clonotype was picked up many times. The genes are TRBV7-9 and TRBJ1-5; TRBD1 matches 7 bases. V trimming: 5 bases; J trimming: 2 bases; junction bases outside the gene matches: 3. Germline values: CDR1 SEHNR, CDR2 FQNEAQ (reference sequence). The CDR3 has 14 residues. Here the CDR3 DNA reads TGTGCCAGCAGCCTCGGACAGGGCAATCAGCCCCAGCATTTT. Translation: CASSLGQGNQPQHF.

V and J are TRBV3-1 and TRBJ2-7, with 12 bases that match TRBD2. The V gene end was trimmed by 1 base and the J gene end by 4 bases; junction bases not matched to a gene: 2. Germline lookup yields CDR1 LGHDT and CDR2 YNNKEL (reference sequence). This CDR3 is built from 15 residues. CDR3 nucleotide sequence: TGTGCCAGCAGCCAAGCTAGCGGGGGGGTATACGAGCAGTACTTC. It translates to CASSQASGGVYEQYF.

This clonotype was observed at least ten times. The rearrangement links TRBV10-3 to TRBJ2-7; TRBD2 matches at 12 bases. The V gene's germline CDR1 is ENHRY and CDR2 SYGVKD. V lost 0 bases, J lost 5 bases, and 2 bases stayed unmatched. This CDR3 has 15 residues. For the CDR3, the DNA is TGTGCCATCAGTGAGTCGACTAGCGGGGGCGACGAGCAGTACTTC. The encoded protein is CAISESTSGGDEQYF.

This clonotype was recorded at least ten times. The chain employs TRBV12-3 or TRBV12-4 and TRBJ1-5; D remains unclear. The CDR3 loop spans 14 amino acids. V lost 3 bases and J 4 bases, leaving 10 bases between the germline ends. The CDR3 loop reads CASSFALVNQPQHF. The DNA of the CDR3 is TGTGCCAGCAGTTTCGCCCTCGTGAATCAGCCCCAGCATTTT.

The chain combines TRBV14 with TRBJ2-5; 7 nucleotides align to TRBD1. The germline V gene has CDR1 SGHDN and CDR2 FVKESK. CDR3 length: 15 amino acids. With V trimmed by 3 bases and J by 5 bases, 9 bases remained unmatched. The CDR3 DNA reads TGTGCCAGCAGCCAGCTAACAGGGGTTCAGGAGACCCAGTACTTC. Translating it yields CASSQLTGVQETQYF.

This clonotype was seen only a few times. The rearrangement links TRBV7-2 to TRBJ2-7; D remains unclear. This CDR3 is 13 amino acids long. The germline V and J ends were trimmed by 6 bases and 0 bases, with 9 bases remaining between them. Germline V lookup: CDR1 SGHTA, CDR2 FQGNSA. The CDR3 here is CASSLTASYEQYV. The DNA of the CDR3 is TGTGCCAGCAGTTTGACGGCCTCCTACGAGCAGTACGTC.

This clonotype was detected a few times. The chain uses TRBV20-1 and TRBJ1-2; weak D call: TRBD1 (6 bases). Trimming removed 0 bases from V and 1 base from J, with 12 bases in between. Germline V gene lookup returns CDR1 DFQATT and CDR2 SNEGSKA (reference sequence). CDR3 length equals 15 residues. The CDR3 reads CSARERGRINYGYTF. The CDR3 DNA sequence: TGCAGTGCTAGAGAAAGGGGGAGAATTAACTATGGCTACACCTTC.

The sample holds many counts of this clonotype. V usage is TRBV7-9 and J usage is TRBJ2-5; D gene ambiguous. V gave up 6 bases and J gave up 3 bases, with 5 bases separating them. Germline V gene data show CDR1 as SEHNR and CDR2 as FQNEAQ (reference sequence). The CDR3 length is 11 residues. CDR3 in DNA: TGTGCCAGCAGGTCAAAAGAGACCCAGTACTTC. Translation: CASRSKETQYF. Using reference TRBV7-9 and TRBJ2-5 for the parts outside the CDR3, the full variable domain is DTGVSQNPRHKITKRGQNVTFRCDPISEHNRLYWYRQTLGQGPEFLTYFQNEAQLEKSRLLSDRFSAERPKGSFSTLEIQRTEQGDSAMYLCASRSKETQYFGPGTRLLVL.

This clonotype showed up just a few times. The chain combines TRBV4-1 with TRBJ1-1; D remains ambiguous. CDR1 is MGHRA, CDR2 YSYEKL, per germline. The CDR3 is 18 amino acids. V lost 4 bases and J 5 bases, leaving 26 bases between the germline ends. The CDR3 here is CASSPPFGRTPSRTEAFF. The CDR3 region has the DNA TGCGCCAGCAGCCCCCCGTTCGGACGTACGCCGTCGAGGACTGAAGCTTTCTTT.